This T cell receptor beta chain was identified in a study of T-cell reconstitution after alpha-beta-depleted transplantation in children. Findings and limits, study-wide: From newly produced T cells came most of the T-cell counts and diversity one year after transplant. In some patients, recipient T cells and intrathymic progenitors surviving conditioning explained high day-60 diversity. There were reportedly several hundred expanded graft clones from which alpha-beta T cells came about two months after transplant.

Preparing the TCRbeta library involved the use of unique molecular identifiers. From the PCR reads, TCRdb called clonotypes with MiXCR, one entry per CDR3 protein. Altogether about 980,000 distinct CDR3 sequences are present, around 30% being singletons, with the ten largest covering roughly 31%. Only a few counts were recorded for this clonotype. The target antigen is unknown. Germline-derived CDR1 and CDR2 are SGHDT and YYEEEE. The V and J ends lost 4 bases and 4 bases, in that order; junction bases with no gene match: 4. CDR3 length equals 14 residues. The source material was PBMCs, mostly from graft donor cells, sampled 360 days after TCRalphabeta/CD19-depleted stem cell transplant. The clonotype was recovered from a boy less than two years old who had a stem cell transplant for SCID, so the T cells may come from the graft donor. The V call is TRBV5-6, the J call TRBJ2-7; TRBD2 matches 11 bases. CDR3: CASSVTSGGYEQYF. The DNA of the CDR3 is TGTGCCAGCAGCGTAACTAGCGGGGGTTACGAGCAGTACTTC.